The source of this T cell receptor beta chain is a study of blood T cell repertoires in COVID-19. In regard to this clone: One end of the junction is discordant with germline, which a read error may explain.

Original handling: Amplification of reference gene primers provided the estimated nucleated cell counts. TCRdb's copy holds only in-frame clones and misses some; the assay was immunoSEQ multiplex PCR. That table gives V, J and clone size, and the DNA gave D and trimming. The sample holds some 64,000 clones, 88% seen once. Germline lookup yields CDR1 LGHDT and CDR2 YNNKEL (reference sequence). The CDR3 contains 15 residues. Sample: peripheral blood. This chain connects TRBV3-1 (or the pseudogene TRBV3-2) to TRBJ2-1; 11 nucleotides line up with TRBD2. The sequence was obtained from a man aged 45 to 65 with active COVID-19. The CDR3 spells CASSQGLTSGGRMVF. CDR3 coding DNA: TGTGCCAGCAGCCAAGGATTAACTAGCGGGGGTAGGATGGTCTTC.